The entry below describes one T cell receptor beta chain. Its antigen target is currently unknown. Base-call qualities are not available, and no considerably larger clone is one nucleotide away. This sample is part of a study of shared clonotypes between healthy human individuals (dated by TCRdb to the early 2020s). The study in broad terms: Three men and two women, aged 18 to 49 years, made up the cohort. For each donor, CD4 naive and CD4 memory were each given three plates, CD8 naive was given two plates, and CD8 memory was given one plate. Each donor's leukapheresis produced roughly between roughly 0.85 and 9.5 billion PBMCs. To estimate repertoire size and how much clonotypes are shared between individuals, the study performed deep sequencing of blood TCR repertoires from a few healthy adults. Different laboratories and diverse techniques were used to prepare libraries and sequence TCR repertoires, to increase sequencing depth and limit assay-specific biases. Study-wide conclusions, independent of this receptor: Sampling was restricted to blood, and TCR repertoires in tissues likely differ from the TCR repertoires found in blood. Naive subsets generally had larger estimated clonotype richness than memory subsets. Pairwise subsampling led to the expectation that sequencing depth would affect the degree of clonotype sharing among donors. Rarefaction of sorted-subset datasets indicated incomplete sequencing despite the large sequencing depth. Sharing across four donors was observed for approximately 5% of naive CD4, 3% to 3.5% of naive CD8, about 2.3% of memory CD4, and around 0.42% of memory CD8 clonotypes. Compared with non-shared clonotypes, the clonotypes found in all four sorted-subset donors had higher generation probabilities. The small number of donors limited the genetic and exposure-history diversity represented.

Trimmed from V: 4 bases; trimmed from J: 2 bases; junction bases lacking a gene match: 3. As encoded in the germline V gene, CDR1 is LGHNA while CDR2 is YSLEER. CDR3 length: 14 amino acids, cysteine to phenylalanine. CDR3 DNA only is kept here, 42 bases in frame from base 1. Healthy HIV-negative adults with no recently reported acute infections or vaccinations were included as donors. All donors were Caucasian adults living in Nashville, Tennessee, USA. CD4+ T cells were enriched by magnetic negative selection, after which naive cells were positively selected on CD45RA and the negative fraction was taken as the memory subset. After blood collection by leukapheresis, PBMCs were isolated using Ficoll-Histopaque density gradient centrifugation and then cryopreserved in the vapor phase of liquid nitrogen. Analytical flow cytometry was used to check the purity and quantity of each magnetically sorted T cell population. Genomic DNA was isolated from each sorted fraction and quantified by UV absorbance on a Nanodrop 2000c.

Using the deep immunoSEQ assay, TCR CDR3 regions were amplified from genomic DNA by multiplex PCR. For each cell subset, the extracted genomic DNA was distributed evenly across all wells of several immunoSEQ 96-well plates, and each plate served as one replicate. For sorted subsets, each replicate PCR was loaded with about 0.2 ug genomic DNA, equivalent to 25,000 to 35,000 T cell genomes. Purified libraries were quantified with a Qubit 3.0 fluorometer, sized on a Bioanalyzer 2100, and re-quantified with the KAPA Library Quantification kit. Each immunoSEQ 96-well plate was sequenced on its own single-read 150-cycle Illumina NextSeq 550 flow cell. Turning to the authors' computational methods: Because only junctional sequences without quality scores were contained in the immunoSEQ output, filtering matching that applied to full-length reads could not be performed. To assign V/J genes and CDR3, sequences were annotated against IMGT germline references using PyIR, a Python wrapper for IgBLAST v1.9. Reads were removed for weak V/J assignments (E-value above 1e-6), missing CDR3, stop codons, out-of-frame junctions, or ambiguous translated residues. V3J clonotypes were defined as sequences sharing an identical inferred V gene, J gene, and CDR3 amino acid sequence. The percentage overlap between two repertoires was calculated by dividing the number of shared unique clonotypes by the size of the smaller repertoire. RTK rarefaction, the Chao1 estimator, and Recon v2.1 estimates of unobserved clonotypes were used to assess repertoire richness. For all TCRbeta clonotypes obtained by the gDNA method from a few donors, generation probabilities were computed with OLGA. The table comes from immuneACCESS by way of TCRdb, which keeps in-frame sequences with V and J called. Part of the clones is missing from these tables; in studies checked, under half for an unresolved V gene and the rest for unknown reasons. V and J calls and clone size are those listed in that table; D and trimming were worked out from the DNA. The sample has about 980,000 clones on record, approximately 80% of them singletons. The ten largest clones take up about 1.5% of the sample.

The V gene is TRBV4-3 and the J gene is TRBJ2-3, and TRBD2 aligns with 7 junction nucleotides. Sequencing was carried out using memory CD4+ T cells sorted from blood. Explained via the paper, the cell subset or site label denotes: CD45RA-negative fraction. This TCR came from a man aged 18 to 30 in good health. The base sequence is TGCGCCAGCAGCCGGGGAGGGTACACAGATACGCAGTATTTT. Translated, this gives CASSRGGYTDTQYF.